The 32 T cell receptor beta chains reported below all come from one sample, sequenced in a study of post-analysis software for immune sequencing data. Study-wide results and limits: Among 5 or 6 TRBV segments more frequent in patients than controls were TRBV5-6, TRBV5-1 and TRBV20-1.

cDNA libraries for TCR beta contained unique molecular identifiers. TCRdb independently ran MiXCR on the PCR reads; one entry per CDR3 protein. The sample lists a few hundred thousand distinct CDR3 sequences, roughly 35% occurring once. Their antigen targets remain unknown. Sequencing used blood. These receptors were obtained from a girl between 10 and 17 years old with multiple sclerosis.

The gene calls are TRBV2 and TRBJ1-5; 10 positions agree with TRBD1. After removal of 6 bases from V and 2 bases from J, the junction contained 7 bases not matched to a gene. This CDR3 spans 16 amino acids. CDR1 is SNHLY and CDR2 is FYNNEI in the germline V gene. For the CDR3, the DNA is TGTGCCAGCAGGCCGGGACAGGGGAATCGCAATCAGCCCCAGCATTTT. Its translation: CASRPGQGNRNQPQHF.

This clonotype was seen only a few times. The V gene is TRBV12-3 or TRBV12-4, the J gene TRBJ2-1, with D possibly TRBD1 on 6 matching bases. CDR3 length: 12 residues. Deletions cut 3 bases from V and 10 bases from J, with 10 bases between. In nucleotides, the CDR3 is TGTGCCAGCAGTTTCAGGGGTTACGAGCAGTTCTTC. Translating gives CASSFRGYEQFF.

The chain recombines TRBV12-3 or TRBV12-4 with TRBJ2-6; a weak D match, TRBD2 (7 bases). This CDR3 region has 14 residues. The V gene lost 7 bases and the J gene lost 7 bases, with 14 bases spanning the gap. The CDR3 DNA is TGTGCCAGCACCGAGGGGGGGCCAGCCAACGTCCTGACTTTC. Its protein is CASTEGGPANVLTF.

V gene TRBV5-1 combines with J gene TRBJ2-3; the match to TRBD1 covers 8 bases. This CDR3 spans 16 amino acids. The germline V gene encodes CDR1 SGHRS and CDR2 YFSETQ. The J segment lost 0 bases and the V segment lost 2 bases, leaving 5 bases of the junction unmatched. CDR3 region: CASSFPGGPSTDTQYF. In nucleotides, the CDR3 is TGCGCCAGCAGCTTCCCAGGGGGCCCGAGCACAGATACGCAGTATTTT.

The chain joins TRBV29-1 to TRBJ2-5; D is perhaps TRBD1 (5 bases). This CDR3 has 13 amino acids. Germline V gene sequence: CDR1 SQVTM, CDR2 ANQGSEA. CDR3 in DNA: TGCAACGTGGAACCGGACAACCAAGAGACCCAGTACTTC. This encodes CNVEPDNQETQYF. Using reference TRBV29-1 and TRBJ2-5 for the parts outside the CDR3, the full variable domain is SAVISQKPSRDICQRGTSLTIQCQVDSQVTMMFWYRQQPGQSLTLIATANQGSEATYESGFVIDKFPISRPNLTFSTLTVSNMSPEDSSIYLCNVEPDNQETQYFGPGTRLLVL.

The chain combines TRBV5-1 with TRBJ2-5; the D gene is possibly TRBD1 (5 bases). The CDR3 has 11 residues. CDR1 SGHRS and CDR2 YFSETQ come from the germline V gene. Trimming took off 2 bases at V and 7 bases at J, with 6 bases between the two ends. The CDR3 DNA sequence: TGCGCCAGCAGCTTCCAGGGGACCCAGTACTTC. It yields the protein CASSFQGTQYF.

The chain joins TRBV7-9 to TRBJ2-2, with D possibly called TRBD1 or TRBD2 (5 bases each). This CDR3 is 13 amino acids long. CDR1 and CDR2 from the germline V gene are SEHNR and FQNEAQ (reference sequence). The ends were cut back, 10 bases at V and 0 bases at J, with 9 bases in the middle. In DNA form, the CDR3 reads TGTGCCAACCAGGGACCGAACACCGGGGAGCTGTTTTTT. This codes for CANQGPNTGELFF.

As concerns this clonotype: The junction does not match germline at one end; this may be a read error. The chain employs TRBV15 and TRBJ2-1, with 7 bases aligning to TRBD2. The CDR3 covers 14 residues. Germline loops: CDR1 LNHNV, CDR2 YYDKDF (reference sequence). The CDR3 DNA reads TGTACCACCAGCAGAGCCTCTGTAGCGGGTGAGCAGTTCTTC. The encoded protein is CTTSRASVAGEQFF. Looking up the rest from reference TRBV15 and TRBJ2-1 gives the full variable domain: DAMVIQNPRYQVTQFGKPVTLSCSQTLNHNVMYWYQQKSSQAPKLLFHYYDKDFNNEADTPDNFQSRRPNTSFCFLDIRSPGLGDTAMYLCTTSRASVAGEQFFGPGTRLTVL.

This clonotype has a handful of counts. The chain uses TRBV12-3 or TRBV12-4 and TRBJ2-6, with TRBD2 as a possible D gene (5 bases). The V end was cut by 6 bases, the J end by 0 bases, with 9 bases between. CDR3 length equals 15 residues. CDR3: CASRPGSSGANVLTF. CDR3 DNA sequence: TGTGCCAGCAGGCCTGGGAGCTCTGGGGCCAACGTCCTGACTTTC.

This clonotype was recorded only once. The gene calls are TRBV7-6 and TRBJ2-3, with D unresolved. Trimming left V 5 bases short and J 3 bases short, with 12 bases between. Germline CDR1 SGHVS, CDR2 FNYEAQ. CDR3 length equals 14 residues. CDR3: CASSPSARTDTQYF. The CDR3, as DNA: TGTGCCAGCAGCCCCTCGGCTCGGACAGATACGCAGTATTTT.

The chain joins TRBV6-5 to TRBJ2-5, with D possibly matching TRBD2 (6 bases). The CDR3 is 14 amino acids. The germline gives CDR1 MNHEY, CDR2 SVGAGI. Trimming took 2 bases from V and 4 from J, leaving 11 bases between them. This chain's CDR3 is CASSYGGGAETQYF. The DNA for the CDR3 is TGTGCCAGCAGTTACGGTGGAGGGGCAGAGACCCAGTACTTC.

The chain carries TRBV27 and TRBJ2-1; TRBD2 agrees at 15 bases. Trimming cost V 3 bases and J 8 bases; bases outside gene matches: 2. This CDR3 region has 15 residues. The germline CDR1 and CDR2 sequences are MNHEY and SMNVEV (reference sequence). CDR3 sequence reads: CASSFRTSGGDEQFF. The CDR3 coding sequence is TGTGCCAGCAGTTTCAGGACTAGCGGGGGGGATGAGCAGTTCTTC.

The chain recombines TRBV4-3 with TRBJ2-5, with 7 bases matching TRBD2. Losses at the gene ends were 3 bases for V and 1 base for J; bases not matched to a gene: 8. Germline CDR1 LGHNA, CDR2 YSLEER. The CDR3 runs 16 residues. The CDR3 spells CASSQRAAGVQETQYF. The CDR3 coding sequence is TGCGCCAGCAGCCAGAGGGCCGCGGGGGTCCAAGAGACCCAGTACTTC.

This clonotype was detected only a few times. The chain combines TRBV5-1 with TRBJ2-7, with D perhaps matching TRBD1 (6 bases). The V gene lost 0 bases and the J gene lost 5 bases, with 18 bases spanning the gap. The length of the CDR3 is 16 residues. In germline, CDR1 is SGHRS, CDR2 YFSETQ. The CDR3 DNA reads TGCGCCAGCAGCTTGGCCCGGGCAGGGGAAGGCCACGAGCAGTACTTC. This sequence encodes CASSLARAGEGHEQYF.

The J gene is TRBJ1-2, the V gene TRBV20-1, with 10 positions matching TRBD1. The CDR3 spans 14 residues. CDR1 and CDR2 from the germline V gene are DFQATT and SNEGSKA (reference sequence). The V gene end was trimmed by 5 bases and the J gene end by 3 bases; junction bases not matched to a gene: 6. This CDR3 reads CSAPSGQGHYGYTF. CDR3 bases: TGCAGTGCTCCGTCGGGACAGGGGCACTATGGCTACACCTTC.

The chain couples TRBV7-2 to TRBJ2-7, with a weak D call TRBD1 (6 bases). The CDR3 covers 13 residues. The ends were cut back, 4 bases at V and 6 bases at J, with 13 bases in the middle. Germline V CDR1 and CDR2: SGHTA, FQGNSA. The chain's CDR3 is CASSSDSWSEQYF. CDR3 coding DNA: TGTGCCAGCAGCTCGGACAGCTGGAGCGAGCAGTACTTC. Supplemented by reference TRBV7-2 and TRBJ2-7, the full variable domain reads GAGVSQSPSNKVTEKGKDVELRCDPISGHTALYWYRQSLGQGLEFLIYFQGNSAPDKSGLPSDRFSAERTGGSVSTLTIQRTQQEDSAVYLCASSSDSWSEQYFGPGTRLTVT.

This clonotype was counted many times. The DNA of the CDR3 is TGCAGCATCTCAGGGGGCTACCCGCCCTACGAGCAGTACTTC. Residues: CSISGGYPPYEQYF. The chain links TRBV29-1 to TRBJ2-7; 8 nucleotides align to TRBD1. CDR1 SQVTM and CDR2 ANQGSEA come from the germline V gene. This CDR3 spans 14 amino acids. With 8 bases clipped from V and 2 bases from J, the junction kept 11 bases outside the gene matches.

This clonotype has only one observation. The chain links TRBV7-3 to TRBJ2-4, with D perhaps matching TRBD1 (5 bases). The assigned J gene may be wrong: the sequence end matches TRBJ2-7 better. CDR1 and CDR2 from the germline V gene are SGHTA and FQGTGA. This CDR3 comprises 15 residues. Written as DNA, the CDR3 is TGTGCCAGCAGCTTAGCCAGGGCTACTCCCTACGAGCAGTACTTC. It codes for CASSLARATPYEQYF.

The chain uses TRBV27 and TRBJ1-1, with D possibly matching TRBD1 (5 bases). From germline, CDR1 is MNHEY and CDR2 SMNVEV (reference sequence). Trimming cost V 0 bases and J 3 bases, with 14 bases left between them. The CDR3 is 16 amino acids. The CDR3 region is CASSLSTPGVHTEAFF. CDR3 in DNA: TGTGCCAGCAGTTTATCGACACCGGGGGTTCACACTGAAGCTTTCTTT.

Here the CDR3 DNA reads TGCGCCAGCATGGAGGAGACCTACTCTGGGGCCAACGTCCTGACTTTC. It yields the protein CASMEETYSGANVLTF. This chain joins TRBV4-1 and TRBJ2-6; possible D gene TRBD2, 5 bases. Germline V CDR1 and CDR2: MGHRA, YSYEKL. The CDR3 is made up of 16 amino acids. Trimming cost V 7 bases and J 0 bases, with 13 bases left between them.

The chain links TRBV2 to TRBJ2-5; 7 nucleotides align to TRBD2. V was pared by 10 bases and J by 4 bases, with 12 bases of the junction left unmatched. Germline V CDR1 and CDR2: SNHLY, FYNNEI. This CDR3 is 14 amino acids long. The CDR3 DNA sequence: TGTGCCACCACGGACGCAGGGAGGGGAGAGACCCAGTACTTC. Translation gives CATTDAGRGETQYF.

J is TRBJ2-7 and V is TRBV12-3 or TRBV12-4; D tentatively reads TRBD1 or TRBD2 (5 bases each). CDR3 length: 13 residues. The ends were cut back, 3 bases at V and 5 bases at J, with 11 bases in the middle. This CDR3 is CASSLGLGDEQYF. The CDR3 region has the DNA TGTGCCAGCAGTTTGGGCCTGGGGGACGAGCAGTACTTC.

The chain recombines TRBV4-1 with TRBJ1-4; TRBD1 might be the D (5 bases). Germline V gene data show CDR1 as MGHRA and CDR2 as YSYEKL. The CDR3 totals 16 residues. V dropped 1 base and J dropped 5 bases, with 14 bases sitting between them. As DNA, the CDR3 is TGCGCCAGCAGCCAAGGTCCCACGGGGCCAAATGAAAAACTGTTTTTT. Its translation is CASSQGPTGPNEKLFF.

The rearrangement uses TRBV29-1 and TRBJ1-1, with TRBD1 matching over 9 bases. Germline CDR1 reads SQVTM; CDR2 reads ANQGSEA. This CDR3 comprises 12 residues. The V segment lost 4 bases and the J segment 8 bases; nucleotides outside the gene matches: 5. The CDR3 region has the DNA TGCAGCGTTGTATCACAGGGGGCGGAAGCTTTCTTT. It encodes CSVVSQGAEAFF.

The chain has TRBV12-3 or TRBV12-4 and TRBJ2-7; no definite D call. This CDR3 region has 14 residues. V lost 1 base to trimming and J lost 0 bases, with 7 bases between them. The CDR3: CASSLGPVSYEQYF. The CDR3 DNA follows: TGTGCCAGCAGTTTAGGGCCCGTCTCCTACGAGCAGTACTTC.

This clonotype was seen more than once but under ten times. The chain joins TRBV4-1 to TRBJ2-7; 8 bases are shared with TRBD1. Germline lookup yields CDR1 MGHRA and CDR2 YSYEKL. This CDR3 has 14 amino acids. Trimming removed 2 bases from V and 3 bases from J; junction bases left unmatched: 3. In DNA, the CDR3 is TGCGCCAGCAGCCAACCGGGACAGGACTACGAGCAGTACTTC. This codes for CASSQPGQDYEQYF.

This chain connects TRBV6-2 or TRBV6-3 to TRBJ1-1; no clear D. The V and J ends lost 7 bases and 5 bases respectively, with 17 bases between them. Germline V lookup: CDR1 MNHEY, CDR2 SVGEGT. The CDR3 totals 14 residues. CDR3 sequence reads: CASTRTPIGTEAFF. For the CDR3, the DNA is TGTGCCAGCACCCGGACCCCGATCGGGACTGAAGCTTTCTTT.

This clonotype was seen a few times. The rearrangement joins TRBV20-1 to TRBJ1-1; TRBD1 is a possible D gene (5 bases). Germline lookup yields CDR1 DFQATT and CDR2 SNEGSKA (reference sequence). The ends were cut back, 5 bases at V and 5 bases at J, with 15 bases in the middle. This CDR3 region has 13 residues. The CDR3 is CSAFGTLSTEAFF. The CDR3, as DNA: TGCAGTGCTTTCGGGACTCTAAGTACTGAAGCTTTCTTT.

This chain joins TRBV20-1 and TRBJ2-1; the D is unclear. The germline V gene has CDR1 DFQATT and CDR2 SNEGSKA (reference sequence). Trimming stripped 0 bases from V and 4 bases from J, with 16 bases between. The CDR3 is 16 amino acids. In nucleotides, the CDR3 is TGCAGTGCTAGAGATTCTGAACGTGGGGAATACAATGAGCAGTTCTTC. It specifies CSARDSERGEYNEQFF.

V gene TRBV4-1 combines with J gene TRBJ1-2, with D perhaps TRBD1 (5 bases). The germline V gene has CDR1 MGHRA and CDR2 YSYEKL. Trimming removed 2 bases from V and 2 bases from J, with 15 bases in between. The CDR3 length is 16 residues. The CDR3 loop is CASSQPTESLNYGYTF. In DNA, the CDR3 is TGCGCCAGCAGCCAACCGACAGAATCCCTGAACTATGGCTACACCTTC.

The J gene is TRBJ1-5, the V gene TRBV6-6; a weak D match, TRBD1 (5 bases). Germline V gene sequence: CDR1 MNHNY, CDR2 SVGAGI (reference sequence). This CDR3 spans 16 amino acids. Deletions cut 8 bases from V and 0 bases from J, with 17 bases between. This CDR3 reads CASRIPGLNSNQPQHF. The DNA of the CDR3 is TGTGCCAGCCGGATACCGGGACTCAATAGCAATCAGCCCCAGCATTTT.

This rearrangement joins TRBV14 to TRBJ2-7; a possible D gene is TRBD1 (5 bases). V was clipped by 0 bases and J by 3 bases, with 12 bases between them. CDR3 length: 15 residues. Germline loops: CDR1 SGHDN, CDR2 FVKESK. The CDR3 loop is CASSQDRRGLYEQYF. CDR3 sequence (DNA): TGTGCCAGCAGCCAAGATAGAAGGGGCCTCTACGAGCAGTACTTC. Variable domain in full (rest from reference TRBV14 and TRBJ2-7): EAGVTQFPSHSVIEKGQTVTLRCDPISGHDNLYWYRRVMGKEIKFLLHFVKESKQDESGMPNNRFLAERTGGTYSTLKVQPAELEDSGVYFCASSQDRRGLYEQYFGPGTRLTVT.